This T cell receptor (beta chain) stems from a study of T cell responses to AZD1222 COVID-19 vaccine. Assay used: immunoSEQ multiplex PCR; TCRdb lists only in-frame clones, some missing. Of approximately 170,000 clones detected, 80% to 90% appear once; the ten largest clones hold about 6.9%. Overall study results and limits: The study found Spike-specific TCR breadth and depth rose after two AZD1222 doses. Unmutated variant regions reportedly attract nearly half of all spike-specific TCRs. Repertoires were collected only later (after the peak T cell response had occurred).

Note on this clone: Antigen specificity is unknown.

The V gene's germline CDR1 is WNHNN and CDR2 SYGVQD (reference sequence). The germline V and J ends were trimmed by 11 bases and 1 base, with 15 bases remaining between them. The CDR3 runs to 13 residues. This clonotype originated in an adult in good health. The chain links TRBV10-1 to TRBJ2-7; TRBD2 is a possible D gene (5 bases). This material consisted of peripheral blood, taken on day 0 of AZD1222 vaccination. The CDR3 bases are TGCGCCCCCCCTGCGGGCCCGTCCTACGAGCAGTACTTC. Protein sequence: CAPPAGPSYEQYF.